This T cell receptor beta chain was documented in a study of tumor and adjacent non-tumor tissue in lung cancer. Turning to this clonotype: Sequence at one end of the junction differs from germline and may be a read error.

The library came from three nested PCR rounds adapted from ARM-PCR protocols. From the multiplex PCR reads, TCRdb called clonotypes with MiXCR, one entry per CDR3 protein. Seen here are under 85,000 distinct CDR3 sequences, around 80% observed once, and the top ten hold 40%. The CDR3 has 13 residues. Germline V gives CDR1 SGHRS, CDR2 YFSETQ. RNA was extracted from bulk tissue without any cell sorting. This non-tumor lung sample came from over 3 cm beyond the tumor edge. Material for sequencing was distant non-tumor lung tissue. The chain uses TRBV5-1 and TRBJ2-2; tentatively, D is TRBD2 (5 bases). The TCR comes from a man between 65 and 85 years old with non-small cell lung cancer. The CDR3 reads CASSLITTGELFF. CDR3 sequence (DNA): TGCGCCAGCAGCTTGATAACCACCGGGGAGCTATTTTTT.